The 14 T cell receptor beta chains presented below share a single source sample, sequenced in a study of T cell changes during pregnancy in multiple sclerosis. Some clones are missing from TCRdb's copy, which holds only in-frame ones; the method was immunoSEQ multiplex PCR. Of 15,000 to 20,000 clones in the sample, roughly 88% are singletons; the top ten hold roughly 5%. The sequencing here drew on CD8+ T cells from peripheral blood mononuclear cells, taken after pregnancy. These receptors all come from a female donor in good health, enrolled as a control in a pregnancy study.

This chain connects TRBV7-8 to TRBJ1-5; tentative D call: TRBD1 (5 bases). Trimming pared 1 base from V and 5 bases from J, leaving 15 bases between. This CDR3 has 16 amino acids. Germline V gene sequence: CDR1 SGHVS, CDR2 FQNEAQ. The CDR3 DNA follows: TGTGCCAGCAGCTTAGGGCCAGGGTCTCTCGATCAGCCCCAGCATTTT. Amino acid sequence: CASSLGPGSLDQPQHF.

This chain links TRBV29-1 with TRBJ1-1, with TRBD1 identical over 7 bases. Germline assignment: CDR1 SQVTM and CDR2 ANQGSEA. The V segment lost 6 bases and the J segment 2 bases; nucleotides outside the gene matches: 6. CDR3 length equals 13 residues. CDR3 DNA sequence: TGCAGCGTGACGACAGGGAGAAACACTGAAGCTTTCTTT. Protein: CSVTTGRNTEAFF. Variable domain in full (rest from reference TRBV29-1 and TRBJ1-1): SAVISQKPSRDICQRGTSLTIQCQVDSQVTMMFWYRQQPGQSLTLIATANQGSEATYESGFVIDKFPISRPNLTFSTLTVSNMSPEDSSIYLCSVTTGRNTEAFFGQGTRLTVV.

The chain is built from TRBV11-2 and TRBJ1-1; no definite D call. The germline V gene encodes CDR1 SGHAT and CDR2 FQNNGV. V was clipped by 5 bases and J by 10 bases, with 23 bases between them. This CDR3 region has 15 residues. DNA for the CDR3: TGTGCCAGCAGCCTCCCCACCTCCGGGTTTGCGGGAGCTTTCTTT. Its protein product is CASSLPTSGFAGAFF.

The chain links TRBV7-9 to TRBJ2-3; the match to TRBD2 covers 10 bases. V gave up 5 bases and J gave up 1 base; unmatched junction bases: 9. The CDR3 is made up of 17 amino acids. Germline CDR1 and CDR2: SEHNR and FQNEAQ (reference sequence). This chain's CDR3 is CASSAFSGGMGTDTQYF. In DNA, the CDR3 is TGTGCCAGCAGCGCCTTTAGCGGGGGGATGGGCACAGATACGCAGTATTTT.

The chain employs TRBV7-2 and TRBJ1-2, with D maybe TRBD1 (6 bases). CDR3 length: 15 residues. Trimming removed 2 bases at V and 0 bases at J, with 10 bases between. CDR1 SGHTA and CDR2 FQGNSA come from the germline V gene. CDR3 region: CASSLSHRANYGYTF. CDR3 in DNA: TGTGCCAGCAGCTTATCTCACAGGGCTAACTATGGCTACACCTTC.

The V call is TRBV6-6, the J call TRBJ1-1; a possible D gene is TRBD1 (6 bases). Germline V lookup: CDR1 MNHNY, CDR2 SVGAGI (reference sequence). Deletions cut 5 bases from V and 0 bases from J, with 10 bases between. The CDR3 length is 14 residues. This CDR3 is CASSTRQVNTEAFF. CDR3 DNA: TGTGCCAGCAGTACCCGACAGGTGAACACTGAAGCTTTCTTT.

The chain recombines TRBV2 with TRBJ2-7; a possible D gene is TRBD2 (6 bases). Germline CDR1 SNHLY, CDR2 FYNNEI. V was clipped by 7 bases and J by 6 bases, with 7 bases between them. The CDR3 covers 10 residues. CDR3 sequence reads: CASNGGEQYF. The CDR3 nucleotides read TGTGCCAGCAACGGGGGCGAGCAGTACTTC.

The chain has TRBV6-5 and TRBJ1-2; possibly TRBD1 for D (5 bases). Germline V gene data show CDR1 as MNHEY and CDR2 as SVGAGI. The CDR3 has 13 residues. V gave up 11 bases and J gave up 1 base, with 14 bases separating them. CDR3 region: CASGGTVNYGYTF. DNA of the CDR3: TGTGCCTCCGGGGGTACAGTTAACTATGGCTACACCTTC.

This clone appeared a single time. The CDR3 DNA reads as TGTGCCAGCAGTGATCAGGGGGACAATGAGCAGTTCTTC. Translation: CASSDQGDNEQFF. The genes are TRBV2 and TRBJ2-1; TRBD1 aligns across 7 bases. This CDR3 region has 13 residues. The germline CDR1 and CDR2 sequences are SNHLY and FYNNEI. V lost 3 bases and J lost 5; bases outside the gene matches: 1.

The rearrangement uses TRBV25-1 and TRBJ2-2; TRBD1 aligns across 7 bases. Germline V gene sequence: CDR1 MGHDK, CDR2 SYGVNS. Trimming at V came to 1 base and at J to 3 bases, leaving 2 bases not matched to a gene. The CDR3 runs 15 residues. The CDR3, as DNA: TGTGCCAGCAGTGAATCCGACAGGGACACCGGGGAGCTGTTTTTT. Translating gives CASSESDRDTGELFF.

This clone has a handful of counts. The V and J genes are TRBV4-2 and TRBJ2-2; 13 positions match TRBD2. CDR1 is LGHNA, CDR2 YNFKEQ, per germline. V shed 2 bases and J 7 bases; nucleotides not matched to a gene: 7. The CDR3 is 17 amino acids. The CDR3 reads CASSQTTSGGAVGELFF. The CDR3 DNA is TGTGCCAGCAGCCAAACAACTAGCGGGGGGGCTGTCGGGGAGCTGTTTTTT.

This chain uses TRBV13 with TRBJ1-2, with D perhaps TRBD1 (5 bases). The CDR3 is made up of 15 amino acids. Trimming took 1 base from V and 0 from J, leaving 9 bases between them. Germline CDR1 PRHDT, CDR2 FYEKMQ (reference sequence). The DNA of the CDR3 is TGTGCCAGCAGCTTAGACAGGAGATCTAACTATGGCTACACCTTC. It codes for CASSLDRRSNYGYTF.

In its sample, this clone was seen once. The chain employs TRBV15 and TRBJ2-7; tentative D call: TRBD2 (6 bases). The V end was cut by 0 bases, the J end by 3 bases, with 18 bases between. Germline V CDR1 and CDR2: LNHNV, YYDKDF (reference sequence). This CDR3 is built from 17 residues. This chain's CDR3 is CATSRDRRGYDYYEQYF. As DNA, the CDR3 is TGTGCCACCAGCAGAGATCGACGGGGGTACGACTACTACGAGCAGTACTTC.

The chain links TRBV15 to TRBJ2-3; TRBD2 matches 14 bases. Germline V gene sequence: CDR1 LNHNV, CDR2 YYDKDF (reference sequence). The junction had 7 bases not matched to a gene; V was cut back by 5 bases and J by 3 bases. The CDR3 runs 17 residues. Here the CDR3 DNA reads TGTGCCACCAGCCCCCGGACTAGCGGGGGGCATACAGATACGCAGTATTTT. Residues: CATSPRTSGGHTDTQYF.